This TCR beta chain was identified during a study of CD8 T cells in ankylosing spondylitis. The V end was cut by 2 bases, the J end by 0 bases, with 5 bases between. The CDR3 is made up of 14 amino acids. Germline lookup yields CDR1 SGDLS and CDR2 YYNGEE. Using its own MiXCR run on the 5' RACE reads, TCRdb lists one record per CDR3 protein. The sample yields roughly 240,000 distinct CDR3 sequences, roughly 32% seen once. The sequence derives from a male donor with ankylosing spondylitis or in good health (not recorded which). Sequencing was performed on blood, either unsorted or a sorted T cell fraction (not recorded which). The chain carries TRBV9 and TRBJ1-4; D gene unclear. This CDR3 is CASSVGATNEKLFF. Written as DNA, the CDR3 is TGTGCCAGCAGCGTTGGCGCAACTAATGAAAAACTGTTTTTT.